This T cell receptor beta chain was documented in a study of metastatic and nonmetastatic thyroid tumors. Notes on the study in general: As reported, TCR beta diversity in blood and tumor was significantly higher in malignant thyroid tumors than in benign nodules.

Prior to thyroid surgery, none of the patients had received any treatment. Per the germline V gene, CDR1 is SNHLY and CDR2 is FYNNEI. CDR3 size: 15 residues. V lost 5 bases and J lost 4, with 14 bases in between. This clone was found many times. The target antigen is unknown. TCRdb reanalyzed the PCR reads via MiXCR. The table lists some 90,000 clones, around 9.1% of them singletons, with 8.8% in the top ten. V usage is TRBV2 and J usage is TRBJ2-2; D is possibly TRBD1 (6 bases). Specimen: blood. This clonotype was obtained from a female donor with papillary thyroid cancer or a benign thyroid nodule (not recorded which). Some clones in this sample may be carry-over from other donors' samples. For the CDR3, the DNA is TGTGCCAGCAGTTCACCCAGGGGAAGCACCGGGGAGCTGTTTTTT. The encoded protein is CASSSPRGSTGELFF.